The 28 T cell receptor beta chains presented below share a single source sample, sequenced in a study of beta chain features in type 1 diabetes. Findings of the study overall: Type 1 diabetes patients had moderately but significantly shorter TCRB CDR3s in all four CD4+ subsets.

No cognate antigen is known for these TCRs. Investigators reverse transcribed all isolated RNA, so they sequenced expressed TCRB transcripts. TCRdb keeps only in-frame clones here, not all; method: immunoSEQ multiplex PCR. The table shows roughly 290,000 clones, with approximately 16% occurring only once. Sequencing was done on a sample of naive CD4+ T cells from blood. These receptor sequences come from a man aged 18 to 30 with type 1 diabetes.

In this sample, this clone turned up a few times. This sequence joins TRBV5-1 and TRBJ1-5; perhaps TRBD1 as D (6 bases). The CDR3 spans 15 residues. Per the germline V gene, CDR1 is SGHRS and CDR2 is YFSETQ. Trimming took off 3 bases at V and 0 bases at J, with 10 bases between the two ends. CDR3 in amino acids: CASSSQGLSNQPQHF. The CDR3 DNA is TGCGCCAGCAGCTCACAGGGCCTTAGCAATCAGCCCCAGCATTTT.

This clone has only a few counts. The V call is TRBV9, the J call TRBJ2-3; the match to TRBD2 covers 8 bases. The CDR3 is made up of 16 amino acids. With 3 bases clipped from V and 4 bases from J, the junction kept 10 bases outside the gene matches. CDR1 and CDR2 from the germline V gene are SGDLS and YYNGEE. CDR3 region: CASSAQRSGLADTQYF. CDR3 DNA: TGTGCCAGCAGCGCTCAGAGGTCGGGACTAGCAGATACGCAGTATTTT.

The rearrangement links TRBV19 to TRBJ2-1, with 8 bases fitting TRBD2. CDR3 length: 15 amino acids. Trimming took 7 bases from V and 3 from J; bases not matched to a gene: 8. Germline V gene sequence: CDR1 LNHDA, CDR2 SQIVND (reference sequence). The CDR3 is CASTPSGTSYNEQFF. The CDR3 region has the DNA TGTGCCAGTACCCCCTCGGGGACTAGCTACAATGAGCAGTTCTTC.

This clone was seen more than once but under ten times. The chain links TRBV2 to TRBJ2-2; the D is unclear. Per germline, CDR1 SNHLY and CDR2 FYNNEI. The CDR3 has 14 residues. Trimming cost V 2 bases and J 5 bases, with 9 bases left between them. This CDR3 reads CASSENTVTGELFF. The CDR3 DNA reads TGTGCCAGCAGTGAAAATACAGTAACCGGGGAGCTGTTTTTT.

This clone was counted a few times. This chain links TRBV9 with TRBJ1-4; no reliable D call. The CDR3 is made up of 17 amino acids. Per the germline V gene, CDR1 is SGDLS and CDR2 is YYNGEE. V was cut by 2 bases and J by 9 bases, with 23 bases left in between. The DNA for the CDR3 is TGTGCCAGCAGCGTCCCGGGGTCTGGAGGGCTTTCGAAAAAACTGTTTTTT. This translates into CASSVPGSGGLSKKLFF.

J is TRBJ1-2 and V is TRBV2; 10 nucleotides match TRBD1. The CDR3 extends over 12 amino acids. The junction had 5 bases not matched to a gene; V was cut back by 8 bases and J by 8 bases. The germline V gene has CDR1 SNHLY and CDR2 FYNNEI. CDR3 nucleotides: TGTGCCAGCCGGGACAGGGGTTTGGGCTACACCTTC. Translating gives CASRDRGLGYTF.

The rearrangement uses TRBV9 and TRBJ1-2, with D unclear. Germline V gene sequence: CDR1 SGDLS, CDR2 YYNGEE. With 3 bases removed from V and 6 bases from J, the gap between germline ends came to 15 bases. This CDR3 region has 14 residues. The CDR3 DNA reads as TGTGCCAGCAGCGGCAGGACTCGCTTGGATGGCTACACCTTC. This translates into CASSGRTRLDGYTF.

This clone has a handful of counts. J is TRBJ2-7 and V is TRBV4-3, with D tentatively TRBD2 (5 bases). Germline V gene data show CDR1 as LGHNA and CDR2 as YSLEER. This CDR3 region has 15 residues. The V gene lost 0 bases and the J gene lost 3 bases, with 12 bases spanning the gap. This chain's CDR3 is CASSQEAGVGYEQYF. CDR3 nucleotide sequence: TGCGCCAGCAGCCAAGAAGCCGGGGTGGGCTACGAGCAGTACTTC.

This clone was recorded a few times. The V and J genes are TRBV7-2 and TRBJ2-4, with 8 bases identical to TRBD1. There are 14 residues in the CDR3. V lost 6 bases to trimming and J lost 8 bases; unmatched junction nucleotides: 9. Per the germline V gene, CDR1 is SGHTA and CDR2 is FQGNSA. As DNA, the CDR3 is TGTGCCAGCAGGGTCGCAGGGGGCCAATACATTCAGTACTTC. It yields the protein CASRVAGGQYIQYF.

The rearrangement links TRBV2 to TRBJ2-4; D not resolved. V lost 6 bases, J lost 5 bases, and 14 bases lay in between. Germline loops: CDR1 SNHLY, CDR2 FYNNEI. The CDR3 covers 14 residues. The CDR3 DNA follows: TGTGCCAGCAGGCCGGAGCCAACCCAAAACATTCAGTACTTC. Residues: CASRPEPTQNIQYF.

The chain has TRBV5-6 and TRBJ2-7; tentatively, D is TRBD1 (7 bases). This CDR3 region has 17 residues. V gave up 0 bases and J gave up 6 bases, with 22 bases separating them. CDR1 and CDR2 (germline): SGHDT, YYEEEE. CDR3 bases: TGTGCCAGCAGCTTGGTTCCCTACAACAGGGGACTTGTCGAGCAGTACTTC. This encodes CASSLVPYNRGLVEQYF. Using reference TRBV5-6 and TRBJ2-7 for the parts outside the CDR3, the full variable domain is DAGVTQSPTHLIKTRGQQVTLRCSPKSGHDTVSWYQQALGQGPQFIFQYYEEEERQRGNFPDRFSGHQFPNYSSELNVNALLLGDSALYLCASSLVPYNRGLVEQYFGPGTRLTVT.

This sequence joins TRBV5-4 and TRBJ1-2, with a possible D match to TRBD1 (5 bases). The CDR3 contains 14 residues. Germline V gene sequence: CDR1 SGHNT, CDR2 YYREEE (reference sequence). With 1 base removed from V and 4 bases from J, the gap between germline ends came to 11 bases. The CDR3 is CASSLTQGPYGYTF. The CDR3 region has the DNA TGTGCCAGCAGCTTGACGCAGGGTCCCTATGGCTACACCTTC.

This clone turned up a few times. The V gene is TRBV4-3, the J gene TRBJ1-1, with TRBD1 matching 8 bases. Trimming cost V 4 bases and J 0 bases; bases outside gene matches: 16. The CDR3 has 19 residues. The germline V gene has CDR1 LGHNA and CDR2 YSLEER. CDR3 nucleotides: TGCGCCAGCAGCCGTTCCCGGACAGGGCCCGAAAAGATGAACACTGAAGCTTTCTTT. Its translation: CASSRSRTGPEKMNTEAFF.

This clone was counted only a few times. The V and J genes are TRBV5-1 and TRBJ2-7, with TRBD2 identical over 7 bases. After removal of 4 bases from V and 6 bases from J, the junction contained 10 bases not matched to a gene. CDR1 and CDR2 (germline): SGHRS, YFSETQ. CDR3 length: 14 residues. Here the CDR3 reads CASSARGNPGEQYF. CDR3 in DNA: TGCGCCAGCAGCGCGCGGGGGAACCCGGGCGAGCAGTACTTC.

This clone is a singleton in its sample. This chain links TRBV5-1 with TRBJ2-1; TRBD2 agrees at 12 bases. Germline-derived CDR1 and CDR2 are SGHRS and YFSETQ. Trimming cost V 0 bases and J 7 bases; bases outside gene matches: 14. The CDR3 sequence is 19 residues long. CDR3 coding DNA: TGCGCCAGCAGCTTGGTTGTGGGGACTAGCGGGTCTCCCCCGAATGAGCAGTTCTTC. This translates into CASSLVVGTSGSPPNEQFF.

CDR3 loop: CASSPLEVGGAEQYF. As DNA, the CDR3 is TGTGCCAGCTCACCCCTGGAGGTAGGGGGGGCCGAGCAGTACTTC. The chain couples TRBV18 to TRBJ2-7; possibly TRBD2 for D (7 bases). Germline CDR1 is KGHSH and CDR2 is LQKENI. The CDR3 is 15 amino acids. V gave up 3 bases and J gave up 6 bases, with 18 bases separating them.

This clone was recorded once. J is TRBJ2-5 and V is TRBV28; tentatively, D is TRBD1 (5 bases). Looked up from germline, CDR1 is MDHEN and CDR2 is SYDVKM. Trimming took off 4 bases at V and 3 bases at J, with 18 bases between the two ends. There are 16 residues in the CDR3. CDR3 sequence: CASSSSGQGFKETQYF. In DNA, the CDR3 is TGTGCCAGCAGTTCCTCCGGGCAGGGCTTCAAAGAGACCCAGTACTTC.

This clone has just a few counts. V usage is TRBV9 and J usage is TRBJ2-2; D possibly corresponds to TRBD2 (6 bases). Germline V gene data show CDR1 as SGDLS and CDR2 as YYNGEE. The CDR3 has 17 amino acids. V dropped 7 bases and J dropped 5 bases, with 24 bases sitting between them. The CDR3 is CASRPFLGGERTGELFF. The DNA for the CDR3 is TGTGCCAGCCGGCCATTCCTTGGAGGGGAGCGAACCGGGGAGCTGTTTTTT.

V and J are TRBV9 and TRBJ1-6; 9 bases are shared with TRBD1. Germline CDR1 reads SGDLS; CDR2 reads YYNGEE. The J segment lost 7 bases and the V segment lost 2 bases, leaving 4 bases of the junction unmatched. The CDR3 is 15 residues long. CDR3 loop: CASSVRDRDNSPLHF. The CDR3, as DNA: TGTGCCAGCAGCGTGAGGGACAGGGACAATTCACCCCTCCACTTT.

This clone came up a few times. The chain joins TRBV11-2 to TRBJ2-3; weak D call: TRBD2 (5 bases). V was trimmed by 5 bases and J by 9 bases, leaving 18 bases between them. This CDR3 contains 14 residues. Germline CDR1 is SGHAT and CDR2 is FQNNGV. The CDR3 is CASSPGGSGGTQYF. The CDR3 nucleotides read TGTGCCAGCAGCCCCGGAGGCTCCGGAGGAACGCAGTATTTT.

The CDR3 loop reads CASSSPPGREWGYTF. Written as DNA, the CDR3 is TGTGCCAGCAGTTCACCCCCGGGACGGGAGTGGGGCTACACCTTC. The V gene is TRBV6-6, the J gene TRBJ1-2, with D perhaps matching TRBD1 (5 bases). V dropped 4 bases and J dropped 8 bases, with 20 bases sitting between them. CDR3 length: 15 residues. Per germline, CDR1 MNHNY and CDR2 SVGAGI (reference sequence).

The chain employs TRBV27 and TRBJ1-2; 7 nucleotides line up with TRBD1. J lost 2 bases, V lost 3 bases, and 9 bases had no gene match. Germline values: CDR1 MNHEY, CDR2 SMNVEV (reference sequence). The CDR3 runs 16 residues. The CDR3 nucleotides read TGTGCCAGCAGTTTCGATAGGGACAGATCGAACTATGGCTACACCTTC. Translated, it gives CASSFDRDRSNYGYTF.

The gene calls are TRBV28 and TRBJ2-7; perhaps TRBD1 as D (5 bases). The germline V and J ends were trimmed by 3 bases and 0 bases, with 15 bases remaining between them. In germline, CDR1 is MDHEN, CDR2 SYDVKM. This CDR3 contains 16 residues. The CDR3 protein is CASSFFRGDRSYEQYF. CDR3 in DNA: TGTGCCAGCAGTTTCTTTAGGGGTGACCGCTCCTACGAGCAGTACTTC.

The J gene is TRBJ2-7, the V gene TRBV5-1; the match to TRBD2 covers 13 bases. There are 14 residues in the CDR3. Germline CDR1 and CDR2: SGHRS and YFSETQ. The V gene end was trimmed by 4 bases and the J gene end by 13 bases; junction bases not matched to a gene: 11. For the CDR3, the DNA is TGCGCCAGCAGCAGCGGACGGACTAGCGGGAGCCTATACTTC. Protein: CASSSGRTSGSLYF.

There are a few counts of this clone. The chain recombines TRBV14 with TRBJ2-2; D may be TRBD2 (6 bases). The CDR3 runs to 14 residues. Germline lookup yields CDR1 SGHDN and CDR2 FVKESK. Trimming removed 0 bases from V and 5 bases from J, with 7 bases in between. This CDR3 reads CASSQERGTGELFF. Here the CDR3 DNA reads TGTGCCAGCAGCCAAGAGCGGGGAACCGGGGAGCTGTTTTTT. Supplemented by reference TRBV14 and TRBJ2-2, the full variable domain reads EAGVTQFPSHSVIEKGQTVTLRCDPISGHDNLYWYRRVMGKEIKFLLHFVKESKQDESGMPNNRFLAERTGGTYSTLKVQPAELEDSGVYFCASSQERGTGELFFGEGSRLTVL.

This sequence joins TRBV7-2 and TRBJ1-2; 7 nucleotides match TRBD1. V was clipped by 5 bases and J by 2 bases; unmatched bases: 8. Per the germline V gene, CDR1 is SGHTA and CDR2 is FQGNSA. The CDR3 spans 15 residues. The CDR3, as DNA: TGTGCCAGCAGCGCGCGACAGGGTTGGAACTATGGCTACACCTTC. Translation gives CASSARQGWNYGYTF.

This clone was seen only a few times. The chain carries TRBV2 and TRBJ2-7; possible D gene TRBD2, 7 bases. Trimming took 8 bases from V and 6 from J, leaving 17 bases between them. The CDR3 is 13 residues long. Germline V lookup: CDR1 SNHLY, CDR2 FYNNEI. The CDR3 coding sequence is TGTGCCAGCCGGGGGGCCCCTAGGGTCGAGCAGTACTTC. As protein: CASRGAPRVEQYF.

This clone was counted a few times. The chain links TRBV30 to TRBJ2-2, with D maybe TRBD1 (5 bases). The CDR3 runs to 15 residues. The V gene's germline CDR1 is GTSNPN and CDR2 SVGIG (reference sequence). The V and J ends lost 3 bases and 5 bases respectively, with 16 bases between them. CDR3 DNA: TGTGCCTGGAGCCAGGGATCTCTGAGAACCGGGGAGCTGTTTTTT. Its translation: CAWSQGSLRTGELFF.